This T cell receptor beta chain emerged from a study of blood T cell repertoires in COVID-19. The overall study: Sites across the United States, Italy and Spain contributed samples from acute and convalescent COVID-19. PBMCs, B-cell-depleted T cells, or T cells provided the cDNA or gDNA that made up the material.

As processed by the authors: Counts of nucleated cells, estimated from reference gene primer amplification, were obtained. TCRdb keeps only in-frame clones here, not all; method: immunoSEQ multiplex PCR. V and J calls and clone size come straight from that table; D and trimming were deduced from the DNA. The table records roughly 100,000 clones, 89% of them present only once. This CDR3 spans 11 amino acids. V gave up 2 bases and J gave up 7 bases, with 6 bases separating them. Germline CDR1 reads DFQATT; CDR2 reads SNEGSKA (reference sequence). The receptor was derived from a woman aged 80 or older with active COVID-19. Sequenced input: peripheral blood. V and J are TRBV20-1 and TRBJ2-1; D remains ambiguous. The CDR3 DNA reads TGCAGTGCTAGACAGGTGAATGAGCAGTTCTTC. Translation: CSARQVNEQFF.